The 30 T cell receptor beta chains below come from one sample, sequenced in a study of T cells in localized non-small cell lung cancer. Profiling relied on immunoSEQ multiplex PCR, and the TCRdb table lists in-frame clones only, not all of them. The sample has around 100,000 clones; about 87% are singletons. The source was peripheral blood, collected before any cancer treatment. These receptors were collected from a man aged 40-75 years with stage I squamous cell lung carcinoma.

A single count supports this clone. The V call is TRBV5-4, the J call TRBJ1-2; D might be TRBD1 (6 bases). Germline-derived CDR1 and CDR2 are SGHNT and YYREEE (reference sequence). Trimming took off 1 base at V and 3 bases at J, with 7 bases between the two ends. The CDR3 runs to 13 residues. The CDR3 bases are TGTGCCAGCAGCTTGCCAGGGGACTATGGCTACACCTTC. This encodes CASSLPGDYGYTF.

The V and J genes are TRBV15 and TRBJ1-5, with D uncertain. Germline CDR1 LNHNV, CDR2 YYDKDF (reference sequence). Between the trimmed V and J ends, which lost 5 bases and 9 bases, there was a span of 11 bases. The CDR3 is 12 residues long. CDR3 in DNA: TGTGCCACCAGCCCCCCGGAATCGCCCCAGCATTTT. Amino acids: CATSPPESPQHF.

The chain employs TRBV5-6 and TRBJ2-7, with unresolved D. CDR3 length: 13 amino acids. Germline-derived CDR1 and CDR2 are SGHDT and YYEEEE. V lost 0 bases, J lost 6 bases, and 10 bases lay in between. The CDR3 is CASSLDISVEQYF. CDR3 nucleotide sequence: TGTGCCAGCAGCTTGGATATTTCGGTCGAGCAGTACTTC.

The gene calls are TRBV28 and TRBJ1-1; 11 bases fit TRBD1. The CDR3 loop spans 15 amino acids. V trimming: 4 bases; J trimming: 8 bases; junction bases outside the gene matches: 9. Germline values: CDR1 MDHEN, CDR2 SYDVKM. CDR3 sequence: CASSSSGTGGWEAFF. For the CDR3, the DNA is TGTGCCAGCAGTTCCTCCGGGACAGGGGGGTGGGAAGCTTTCTTT. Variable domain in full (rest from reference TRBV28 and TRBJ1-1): DVKVTQSSRYLVKRTGEKVFLECVQDMDHENMFWYRQDPGLGLRLIYFSYDVKMKEKGDIPEGYSVSREKKERFSLILESASTNQTSMYLCASSSSGTGGWEAFFGQGTRLTVV.

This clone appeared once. CDR3 in DNA: TGTGCCAGCAGCGTAGTATCAGCGGGGGGTCCGAATGAGCAGTTCTTC. Its translation: CASSVVSAGGPNEQFF. J is TRBJ2-1 and V is TRBV9; TRBD2 aligns across 9 bases. CDR3 length equals 16 residues. Germline-derived CDR1 and CDR2 are SGDLS and YYNGEE. V gave up 0 bases and J gave up 7 bases; unmatched junction bases: 8.

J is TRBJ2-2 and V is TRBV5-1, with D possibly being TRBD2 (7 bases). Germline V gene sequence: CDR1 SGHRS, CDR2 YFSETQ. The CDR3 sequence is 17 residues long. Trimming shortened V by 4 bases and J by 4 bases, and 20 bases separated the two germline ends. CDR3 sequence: CASSPAGGGGATGELFF. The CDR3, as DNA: TGCGCCAGCAGCCCAGCCGGTGGGGGGGGCGCCACCGGGGAGCTGTTTTTT.

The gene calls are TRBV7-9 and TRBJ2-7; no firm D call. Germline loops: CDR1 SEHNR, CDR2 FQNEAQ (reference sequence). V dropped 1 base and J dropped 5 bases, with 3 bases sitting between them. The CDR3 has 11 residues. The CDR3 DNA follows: TGTGCCAGCAGCTTAGTAGACGAGCAGTACTTC. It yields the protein CASSLVDEQYF.

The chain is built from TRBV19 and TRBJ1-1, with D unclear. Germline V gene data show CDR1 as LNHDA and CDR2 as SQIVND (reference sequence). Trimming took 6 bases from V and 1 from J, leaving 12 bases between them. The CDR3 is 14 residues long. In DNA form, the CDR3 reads TGTGCCAGTAGCCGTCGCGGGGAGAACACTGAAGCTTTCTTT. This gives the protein CASSRRGENTEAFF.

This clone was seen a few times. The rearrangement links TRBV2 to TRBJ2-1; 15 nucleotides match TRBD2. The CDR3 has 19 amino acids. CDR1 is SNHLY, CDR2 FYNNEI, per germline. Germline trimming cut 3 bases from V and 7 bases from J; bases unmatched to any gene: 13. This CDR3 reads CASSDSKGLAGGPRNEQFF. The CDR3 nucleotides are TGTGCCAGCAGTGATTCCAAAGGACTAGCGGGGGGGCCACGAAATGAGCAGTTCTTC.

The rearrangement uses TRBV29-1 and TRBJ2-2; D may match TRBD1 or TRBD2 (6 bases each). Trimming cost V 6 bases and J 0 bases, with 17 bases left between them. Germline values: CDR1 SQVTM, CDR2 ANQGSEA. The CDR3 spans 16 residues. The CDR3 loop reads CSVGGRGNANTGELFF. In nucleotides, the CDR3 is TGCAGCGTGGGGGGCAGAGGGAACGCGAACACCGGGGAGCTGTTTTTT.

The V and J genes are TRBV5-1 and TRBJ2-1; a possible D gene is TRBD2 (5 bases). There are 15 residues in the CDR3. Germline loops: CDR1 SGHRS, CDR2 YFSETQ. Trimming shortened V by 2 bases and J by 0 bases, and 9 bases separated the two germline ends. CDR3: CASSLDYHSYNEQFF. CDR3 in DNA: TGCGCCAGCAGCTTAGACTACCACTCCTACAATGAGCAGTTCTTC.

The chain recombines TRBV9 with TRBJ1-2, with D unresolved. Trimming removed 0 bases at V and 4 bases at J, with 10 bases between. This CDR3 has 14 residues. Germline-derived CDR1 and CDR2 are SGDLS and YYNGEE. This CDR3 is CASSVAHSGYGYTF. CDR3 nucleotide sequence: TGTGCCAGCAGCGTAGCTCATTCGGGCTATGGCTACACCTTC.

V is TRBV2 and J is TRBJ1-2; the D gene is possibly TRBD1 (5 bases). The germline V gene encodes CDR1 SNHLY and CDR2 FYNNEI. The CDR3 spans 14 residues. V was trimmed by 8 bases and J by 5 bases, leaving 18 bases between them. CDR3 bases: TGTGCCAGCGGGGACGGGCCAGGCCTATATGGCTACACCTTC. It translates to CASGDGPGLYGYTF.

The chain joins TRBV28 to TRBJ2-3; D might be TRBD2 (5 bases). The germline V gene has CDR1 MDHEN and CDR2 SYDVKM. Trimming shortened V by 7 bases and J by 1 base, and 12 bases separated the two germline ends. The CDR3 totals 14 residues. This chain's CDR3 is CASTDGMGTDTQYF. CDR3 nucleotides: TGTGCCAGCACGGACGGGATGGGCACAGATACGCAGTATTTT. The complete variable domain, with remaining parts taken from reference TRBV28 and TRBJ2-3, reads DVKVTQSSRYLVKRTGEKVFLECVQDMDHENMFWYRQDPGLGLRLIYFSYDVKMKEKGDIPEGYSVSREKKERFSLILESASTNQTSMYLCASTDGMGTDTQYFGPGTRLTVL.

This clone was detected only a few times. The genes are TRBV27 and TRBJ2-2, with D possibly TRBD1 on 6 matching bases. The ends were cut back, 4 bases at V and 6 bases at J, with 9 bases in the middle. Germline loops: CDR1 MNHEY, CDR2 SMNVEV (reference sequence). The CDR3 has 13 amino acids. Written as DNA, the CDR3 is TGTGCCAGCAGTTCACAGGGCTCCGGGGAGCTGTTTTTT. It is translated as CASSSQGSGELFF.

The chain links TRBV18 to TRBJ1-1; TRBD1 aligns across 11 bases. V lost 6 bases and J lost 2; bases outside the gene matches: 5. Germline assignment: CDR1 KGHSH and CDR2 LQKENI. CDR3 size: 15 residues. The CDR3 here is CASSPGTGGNTEAFF. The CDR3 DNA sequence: TGTGCCAGCTCGCCAGGGACAGGGGGTAACACTGAAGCTTTCTTT.

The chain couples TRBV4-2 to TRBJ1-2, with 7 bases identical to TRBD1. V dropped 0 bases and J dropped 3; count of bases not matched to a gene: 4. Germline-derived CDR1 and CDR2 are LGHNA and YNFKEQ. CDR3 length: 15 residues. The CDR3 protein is CASSQEGGIHYGYTF. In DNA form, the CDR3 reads TGTGCCAGCAGCCAAGAAGGGGGCATACACTATGGCTACACCTTC.

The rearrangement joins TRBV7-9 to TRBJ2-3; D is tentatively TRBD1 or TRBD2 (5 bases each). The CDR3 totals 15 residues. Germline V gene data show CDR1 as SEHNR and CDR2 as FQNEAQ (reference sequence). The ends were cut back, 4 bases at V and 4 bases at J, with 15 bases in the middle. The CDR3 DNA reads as TGTGCCAGCAGCTCATCCACCGGGGCCTCAGATACGCAGTATTTT. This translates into CASSSSTGASDTQYF.

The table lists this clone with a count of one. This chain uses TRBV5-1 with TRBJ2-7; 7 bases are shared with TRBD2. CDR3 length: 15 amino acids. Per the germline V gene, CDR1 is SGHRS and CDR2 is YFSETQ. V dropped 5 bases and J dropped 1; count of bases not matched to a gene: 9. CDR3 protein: CASRRDTGLSYEQYF. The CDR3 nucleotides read TGCGCCAGCAGACGAGACACGGGACTATCCTACGAGCAGTACTTC.

The CDR3 nucleotides are TGTGCCAGCAGTCCCGGGGAGCTACACTCCTATGGCTACACCTTC. This sequence encodes CASSPGELHSYGYTF. The chain joins TRBV6-5 to TRBJ1-2; D gene ambiguous. Trimming took 5 bases from V and 4 from J, leaving 17 bases between them. Per germline, CDR1 MNHEY and CDR2 SVGAGI. The CDR3 has 15 amino acids.

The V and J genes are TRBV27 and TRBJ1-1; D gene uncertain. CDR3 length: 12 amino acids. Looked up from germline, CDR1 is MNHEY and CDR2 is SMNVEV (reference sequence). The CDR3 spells CATFGEFTEAFF. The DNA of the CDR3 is TGTGCGACCTTTGGGGAATTCACTGAAGCTTTCTTT.

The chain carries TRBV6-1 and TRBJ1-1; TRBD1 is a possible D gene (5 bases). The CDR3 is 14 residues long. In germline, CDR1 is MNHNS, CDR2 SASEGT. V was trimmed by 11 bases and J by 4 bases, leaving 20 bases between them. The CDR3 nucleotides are TGTGCCTTATGGAAGGGGCGGATGCCCACTGAAGCTTTCTTT. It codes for CALWKGRMPTEAFF.

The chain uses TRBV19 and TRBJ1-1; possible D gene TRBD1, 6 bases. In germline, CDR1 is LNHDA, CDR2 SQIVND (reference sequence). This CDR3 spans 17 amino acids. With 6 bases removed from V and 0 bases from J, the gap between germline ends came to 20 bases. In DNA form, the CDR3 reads TGTGCCAGTAGGCCCGCGTGGAGGGGGGTTTTGAACACTGAAGCTTTCTTT. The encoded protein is CASRPAWRGVLNTEAFF.

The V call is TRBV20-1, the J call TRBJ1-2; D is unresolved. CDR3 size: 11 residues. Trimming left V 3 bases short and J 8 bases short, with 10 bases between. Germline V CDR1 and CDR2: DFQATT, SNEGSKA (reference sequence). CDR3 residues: CSASLKLGYTF. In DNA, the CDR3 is TGCAGTGCTAGCCTTAAACTGGGCTACACCTTC.

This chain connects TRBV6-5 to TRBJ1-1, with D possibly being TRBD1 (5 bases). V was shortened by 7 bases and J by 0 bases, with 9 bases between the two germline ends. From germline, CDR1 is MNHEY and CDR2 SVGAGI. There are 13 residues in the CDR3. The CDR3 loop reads CASTKQVNTEAFF. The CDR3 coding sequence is TGTGCCAGCACCAAACAGGTGAACACTGAAGCTTTCTTT.

CDR3 loop: CASSLERTAHEQYF. CDR3 nucleotide sequence: TGTGCCAGCAGCTTAGAGCGGACAGCCCACGAGCAGTACTTC. The chain links TRBV13 to TRBJ2-7; D is possibly TRBD1 (6 bases). The CDR3 runs 14 residues. Germline CDR1 reads PRHDT; CDR2 reads FYEKMQ (reference sequence). Trimming took 1 base from V and 5 from J, leaving 12 bases between them.

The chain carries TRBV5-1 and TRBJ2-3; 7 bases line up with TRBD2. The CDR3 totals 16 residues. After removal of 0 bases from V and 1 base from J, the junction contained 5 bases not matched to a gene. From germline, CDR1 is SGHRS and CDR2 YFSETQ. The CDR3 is CASSLGLRGGTDTQYF. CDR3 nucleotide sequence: TGCGCCAGCAGCTTGGGGTTACGGGGGGGCACAGATACGCAGTATTTT.

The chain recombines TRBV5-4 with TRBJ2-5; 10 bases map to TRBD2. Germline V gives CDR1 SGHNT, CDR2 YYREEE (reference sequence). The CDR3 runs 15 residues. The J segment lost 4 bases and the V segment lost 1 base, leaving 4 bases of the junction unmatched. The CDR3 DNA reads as TGTGCCAGCAGCTTGAAGCGGGGGGGGACAGAGACCCAGTACTTC. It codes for CASSLKRGGTETQYF.

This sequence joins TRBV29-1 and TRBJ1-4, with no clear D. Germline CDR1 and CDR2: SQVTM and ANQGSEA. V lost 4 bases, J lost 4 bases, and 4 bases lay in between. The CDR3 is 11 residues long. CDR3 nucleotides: TGCAGCGTTGGGGATAATGAAAAACTGTTTTTT. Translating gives CSVGDNEKLFF.

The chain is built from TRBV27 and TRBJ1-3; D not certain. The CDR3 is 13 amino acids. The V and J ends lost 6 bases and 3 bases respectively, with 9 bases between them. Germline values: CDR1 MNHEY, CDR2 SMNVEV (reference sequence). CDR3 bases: TGTGCCAGCAGACGTTCTGGTGGAAACACCATATATTTT. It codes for CASRRSGGNTIYF.